The clone carrying this T cell receptor beta chain was picked up many times. The antigen is unknown. The entry originates in a study of early T cells in non-severe SARS-CoV-2 infection. Study details: Bulk RNA taken from unsorted whole blood was sequenced, leaving chains unpaired.

V was clipped by 5 bases and J by 2 bases; unmatched bases: 4. CDR1 is MNHEY and CDR2 is SMNVEV in the germline V gene (reference sequence). The CDR3 length is 14 residues. Study results and limitations: Matching against VDJdb likely underestimated virus-specific expansions, favoring anti-spike CD8.

Each single cDNA molecule received a unique molecular identifier. TCRdb reprocessed the 5' RACE reads via MiXCR and lists one record per CDR3 protein. The sample lists some 40,000 distinct CDR3 sequences, roughly 4.5% occurring once. The specimen was whole blood. The source is an adult who was a healthcare worker with PCR-confirmed SARS-CoV-2 infection or an uninfected control (not recorded which). The chain combines TRBV27 with TRBJ2-7, with 9 bases identical to TRBD1. CDR3 nucleotides: TGTGCCAGCAGTCCGAGACAGGGGGCCTACGAGCAGTACTTC. Encoded protein: CASSPRQGAYEQYF.